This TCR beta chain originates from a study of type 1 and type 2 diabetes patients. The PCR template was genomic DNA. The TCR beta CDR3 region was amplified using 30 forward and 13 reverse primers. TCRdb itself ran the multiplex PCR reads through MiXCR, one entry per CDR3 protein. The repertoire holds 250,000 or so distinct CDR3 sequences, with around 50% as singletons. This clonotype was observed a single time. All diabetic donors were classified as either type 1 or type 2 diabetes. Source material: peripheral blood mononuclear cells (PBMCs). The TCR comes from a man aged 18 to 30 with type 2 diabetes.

The CDR3 DNA reads TGTGCCAGCAGTGGCTACACCATATATTTT. Translation gives CASSGYTIYF. The chain links TRBV28 to TRBJ1-3; D is undetermined. The CDR3 is 10 amino acids. V was clipped by 5 bases and J by 8 bases, with 4 bases between them. Germline V gene lookup returns CDR1 MDHEN and CDR2 SYDVKM.